This entry concerns a single TCR beta chain. What this receptor recognizes is not known. Per-base quality was not reported, and no clone a single base away is much larger than it. This record belongs to a study of T cell responses to AZD1222 COVID-19 vaccine (dated by TCRdb to the early 2020s). The study in broad terms: TCR sequencing covered over 230 trial participants: 200 to 220 given two doses of AZD1222 and around 25 given two doses of MenACWY control vaccine. Enrollment into the trials was organized by age into subgroups of 18-55, 56-69 and 70-plus years, and those subgroups contained about 150, 27 and 61 TCR-sequenced participants, respectively. The paper as a whole reports these results and caveats: Vaccine-associated CD4 TCRs spanned the whole spike protein, with dominant responses in regions 160-218 and 743-854. In the small 56-69-year group, the increase in depth fell short of significance, most likely because of low power. Participants were mostly white British, with more females than males. The authors suggested clonal diversity may have been underestimated. Reportedly, almost half of the unique spike-specific TCRs recognized epitopes lying outside the regions that are mutated in the B.1.351 and B.1.1.7 variants. Only five or six AZD1222 recipients were SARS-CoV-2 seropositive at baseline, limiting conclusions about previously exposed vaccinees. After two AZD1222 doses, both the breadth and the depth of spike-specific TCRs were significantly higher than at day 0 and than in MenACWY recipients. Because no day 14 peak-response samples were available, the repertoires could be characterized only after the peak T cell response.

Trimming costs V 5 bases and J 4 bases, and their ends lie 10 bases apart. CDR1 and CDR2 are read off the germline V gene as SGHTA and FQGTGA. Inclusive of the bounding cysteine and phenylalanine, the CDR3 is 13 residues long. The entry retains the CDR3 DNA only, 39 bases that are in frame from base 1. The CDR3 regions of human TCRbeta chains were analyzed by immunosequencing. Regarding the original processing steps: Repertoire TCRs were checked for matches against a reference library of SARS-CoV-2-specific TCRs that had been generated using the MIRA antigen-specificity platform. Breadth was defined as the fraction of unique TCRs that were SARS-CoV-2-associated. Depth was defined as the fraction of total T cells that were SARS-CoV-2-associated. Using the MIRA data, each spike-specific TCR was assigned both to the spike region to which the TCR was reactive and to a CD4 or CD8 class. Log10-transformed breadth and depth values were compared by one-way ANOVA with Sidak's multiple comparisons tests. Imported from immuneACCESS, the table was reduced by TCRdb to in-frame sequences with V and J called. These copies leave out some clones; in studies compared against another copy, an unresolved V gene accounts for under half, and the cause of the remainder is not known. V and J calls and clone size are those listed in that table; D and trimming were worked out from the DNA. The sample data list more than 60,000 clones, and roughly 80% of these were observed just once. The ten biggest clones cover roughly 1.3% of the sample.

The label giving this sample's time point can be read as: about 28 days (+/-7) after the second vaccine dose. AZD1222 recipients with second doses at about 4 weeks or about 12 weeks were pooled, because spike-specific TCR depth and breadth did not differ between schedules. The vaccinee samples were drawn from two UK trials, COV001 and COV002, one of which was a single-blind randomized controlled phase 2/3 trial testing AZD1222 (ChAdOx1 nCoV-19) in healthy adults. Trial participant PBMC samples were collected at day 0 and day 28 after the second dose for TCRbeta chain sequencing. Source: peripheral blood, taken 28 days after the second AZD1222 dose. The chain couples TRBV7-3 to TRBJ2-3; no D gene is confidently identified. The TCR sequence derives from an adult who received the AZD1222 COVID-19 vaccine. The CDR3 region: CASSPSRPDTQYF. Here is the DNA: TGTGCCAGCAGCCCCTCCCGCCCAGATACGCAGTATTTT.